This T cell receptor beta chain was sequenced for a study of cytomegalovirus exposure and HLA in healthy donors. Study overall: An analysis done earlier identified more than 100 million unique TCR beta sequences from approximately 170 million T cells. Broader study findings: Researchers catalogued some 160 TCR beta chains as cytomegalovirus-associated.

In regard to this clone: Its target is not known.

The primer mix had 60 Vbeta and 13 Jbeta primers. Here immunoSEQ multiplex PCR was the method, and the copy in TCRdb shows in-frame clones only, minus some. The repertoire includes 250,000 to 350,000 clones, 86% of them detected once, and less than 4% sits in the top ten. The clonotype comes from a man aged 40-49 years in good health and CMV-seropositive. Sequencing input: PBMCs.

The CDR3, as DNA: TGTGCCAGCAGCTTGCTGGGACAAGGATATGGCTACACCTTC. It specifies CASSLLGQGYGYTF. This chain uses TRBV5-8 with TRBJ1-2; TRBD1 might be the D (6 bases). The CDR3 contains 14 residues. With 1 base removed from V and 5 bases from J, the gap between germline ends came to 12 bases. Germline assignment: CDR1 SGHTS and CDR2 YDEGEE.